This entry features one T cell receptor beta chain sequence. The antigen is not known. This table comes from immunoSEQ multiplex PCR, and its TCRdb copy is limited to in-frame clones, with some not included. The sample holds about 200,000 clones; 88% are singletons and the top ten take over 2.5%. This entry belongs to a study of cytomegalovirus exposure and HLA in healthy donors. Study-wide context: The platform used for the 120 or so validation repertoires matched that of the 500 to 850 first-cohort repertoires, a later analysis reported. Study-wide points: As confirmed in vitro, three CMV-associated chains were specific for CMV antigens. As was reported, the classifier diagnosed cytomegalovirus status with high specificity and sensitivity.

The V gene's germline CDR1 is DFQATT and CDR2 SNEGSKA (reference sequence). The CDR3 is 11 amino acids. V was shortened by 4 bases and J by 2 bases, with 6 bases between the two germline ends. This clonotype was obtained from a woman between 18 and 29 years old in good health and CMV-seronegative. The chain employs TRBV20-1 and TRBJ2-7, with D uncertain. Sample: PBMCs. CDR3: CSAKIAYEQYF. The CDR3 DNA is TGCAGTGCTAAAATAGCCTACGAGCAGTACTTC.